This T cell receptor (beta chain) stems from a study of graft-versus-host responses after intestinal transplantation (dated by TCRdb to the early 2020s). Regarding the complete study: Recipients received multivisceral, liver-intestinal, or isolated intestinal transplants. To identify alloreactive clones, pre-transplant mixed lymphocyte reaction products were sequenced and then compared with unstimulated pre-transplant donor and recipient T cells. Every recipient was given anti-thymocyte globulin induction, then maintenance tacrolimus and steroids for two to three years. Donor T cell macrochimerism was defined as a peak of at least 4% donor T cells among recipient peripheral blood mononuclear cells. Rather than being sequenced by the commercial service, samples from three later patients were sequenced in-house on an Illumina MiSeq and processed with MiXCR. The cohort enrolled 20 to 30 intestinal transplant recipients including one retransplant, and 3 patients lacking pretransplant specimens were excluded. After intestinal transplantation, graft-versus-host and host-versus-graft alloreactive T cell clones in the graft, circulation and bone marrow were tracked using bulk TCR-beta CDR3 sequencing. The full study reports these points: Peak levels of circulating GvH clones were associated with declines in HvG clones early after transplant. Patients with donor T cell macrochimerism had high GvH to HvG T cell clonal ratios in their allografts. The relatively low number and heterogeneity of intestinal transplant patients limited the conclusions. GvH clones were found in recipient bone marrow, and some of the GvH clones appeared earlier in ileal mucosa or blood, which is consistent with an intestinal mucosal origin.

About this clone: There is no known antigen for this receptor. There are no base qualities to consult, and no much larger clone falls within one base.

Blood samples were collected up to 4 times in the first month after transplant and then at least monthly when available. There are 17 amino acids in the CDR3, from cysteine to phenylalanine inclusive. The entry retains the CDR3 DNA only, 51 bases that are in frame from base 1. Library preparation employed the immunoSEQ multiplex PCR assay. For most patients, genomic DNA was subjected to high-throughput TCR-beta CDR3 sequencing by Adaptive Biotechnologies. Per the original workflow: Adaptive's ImmunoSEQ software supplied the TCR sequencing data for 18 patients, while MiXCR and VDJtools were used to process three other patients. CDR3 nucleotide sequences shared between donor and recipient were removed because the origin of such sequences could not be assigned. To be classed as alloreactive, a clone needed at least 2-fold expansion over unstimulated cells and a minimum CFSE-low frequency of 0.002% (template counts) or 0.001% (read counts). Mappable clones were those detected in sequenced pre-transplant spleen, lymph node, or MLR CFSE-low populations of the donor or recipient. Cumulative frequency of alloreactive clones was calculated as a percentage of all sequences weighted by copy number. What TCRdb holds here is the immuneACCESS table cut down to in-frame rearrangements. Part of the clones is not present; checked against another copy, under half of the missing clones reflect an unresolved V gene, and the others are unexplained. From that table come the V and J calls and clone size; the DNA was used to work out D and trimming. Recorded for this sample are tens of thousands of clones; around 94% of them occurred a single time. The ten top clones hold about 0.52% of the sample.

The specimen was PBMCs, collected 156 days after intestinal transplant. This clonotype was sampled from a human patient who received an intestinal transplant, so some T cells may come from the graft donor. The rearranged chain carries TRBV21-1 and TRBJ2-3; whether TRBD1, the table's D call, matches the DNA was not checked. TRBV21-1 is noted as a pseudogene. The DNA reads TGTGCCAGCAGCAGAATTGTGGCTACAGTCATGCAAGATACGCAGTATTTT. Its protein product is CASSRIVATVMQDTQYF.